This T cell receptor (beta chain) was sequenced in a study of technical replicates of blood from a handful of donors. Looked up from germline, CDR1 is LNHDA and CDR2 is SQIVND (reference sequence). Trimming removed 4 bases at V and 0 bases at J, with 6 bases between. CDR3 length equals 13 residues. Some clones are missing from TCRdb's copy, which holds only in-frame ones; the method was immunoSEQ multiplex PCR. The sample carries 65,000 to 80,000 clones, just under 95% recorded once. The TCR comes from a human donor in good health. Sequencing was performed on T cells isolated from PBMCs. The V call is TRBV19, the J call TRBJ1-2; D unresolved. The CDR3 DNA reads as TGTGCCAGTAGTAGGAGGGCTAACTATGGCTACACCTTC. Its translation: CASSRRANYGYTF.